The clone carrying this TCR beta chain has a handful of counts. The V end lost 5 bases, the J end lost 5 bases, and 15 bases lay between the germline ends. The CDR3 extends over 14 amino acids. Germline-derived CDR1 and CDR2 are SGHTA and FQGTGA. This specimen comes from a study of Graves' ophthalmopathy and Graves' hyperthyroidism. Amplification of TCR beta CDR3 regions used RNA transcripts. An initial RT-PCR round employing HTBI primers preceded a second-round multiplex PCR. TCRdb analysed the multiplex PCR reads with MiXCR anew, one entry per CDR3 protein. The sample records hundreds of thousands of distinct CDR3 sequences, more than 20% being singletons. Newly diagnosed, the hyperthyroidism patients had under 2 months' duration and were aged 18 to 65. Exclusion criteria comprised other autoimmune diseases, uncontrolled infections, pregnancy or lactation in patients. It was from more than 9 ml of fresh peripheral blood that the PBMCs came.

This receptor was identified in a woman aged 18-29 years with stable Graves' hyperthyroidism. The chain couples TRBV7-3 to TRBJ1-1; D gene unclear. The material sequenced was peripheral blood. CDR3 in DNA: TGTGCCAGCAGCCTTGGCGCAGAAGGGACTGAAGCTTTCTTT. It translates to CASSLGAEGTEAFF.